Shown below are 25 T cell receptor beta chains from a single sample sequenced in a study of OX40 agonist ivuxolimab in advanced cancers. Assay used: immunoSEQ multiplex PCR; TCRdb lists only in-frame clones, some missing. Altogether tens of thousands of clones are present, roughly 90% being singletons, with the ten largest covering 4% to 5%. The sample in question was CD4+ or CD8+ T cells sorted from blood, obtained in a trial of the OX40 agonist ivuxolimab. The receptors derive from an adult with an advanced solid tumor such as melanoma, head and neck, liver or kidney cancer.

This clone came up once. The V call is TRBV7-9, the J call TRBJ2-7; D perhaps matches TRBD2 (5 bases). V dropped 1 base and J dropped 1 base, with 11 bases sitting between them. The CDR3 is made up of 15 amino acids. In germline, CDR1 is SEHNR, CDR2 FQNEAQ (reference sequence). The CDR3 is CASSLVGSLSYEQYF. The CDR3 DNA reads TGTGCCAGCAGCTTAGTGGGGAGCCTTTCCTACGAGCAGTACTTC.

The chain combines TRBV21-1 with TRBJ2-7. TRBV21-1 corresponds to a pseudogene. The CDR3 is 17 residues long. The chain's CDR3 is CASSKAPGRASPLEQYF. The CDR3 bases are TGTGCCAGCAGCAAAGCGCCCGGTCGGGCTTCCCCTCTCGAGCAGTACTTC.

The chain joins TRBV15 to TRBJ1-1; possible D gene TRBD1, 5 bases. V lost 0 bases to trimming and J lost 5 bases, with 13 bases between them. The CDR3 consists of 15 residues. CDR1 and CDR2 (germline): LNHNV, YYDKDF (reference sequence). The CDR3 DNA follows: TGTGCCACCAGCAGAGATCCAGGGTGGAGAACTGAAGCTTTCTTT. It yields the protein CATSRDPGWRTEAFF.

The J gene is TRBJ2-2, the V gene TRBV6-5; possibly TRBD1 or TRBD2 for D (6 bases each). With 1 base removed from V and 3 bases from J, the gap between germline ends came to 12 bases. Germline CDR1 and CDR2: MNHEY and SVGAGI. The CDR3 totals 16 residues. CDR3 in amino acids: CASSYLGGRDTGELFF. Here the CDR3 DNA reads TGTGCCAGCAGTTACTTGGGGGGCCGGGACACCGGGGAGCTGTTTTTT.

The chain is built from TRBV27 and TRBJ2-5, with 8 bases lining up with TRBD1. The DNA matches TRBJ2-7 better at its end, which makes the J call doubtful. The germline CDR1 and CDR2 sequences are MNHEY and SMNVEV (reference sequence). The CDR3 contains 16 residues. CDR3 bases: TGTGCCAGCAGCTATGAACCGGACAGGGAGTCCTACGAGCAGTACTTC. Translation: CASSYEPDRESYEQYF.

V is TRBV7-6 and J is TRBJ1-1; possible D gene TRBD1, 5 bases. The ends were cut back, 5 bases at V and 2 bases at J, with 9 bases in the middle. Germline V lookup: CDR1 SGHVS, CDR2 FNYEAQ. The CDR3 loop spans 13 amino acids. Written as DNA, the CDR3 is TGTGCCAGCAGCATTACAGGAAACACTGAAGCTTTCTTT. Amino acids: CASSITGNTEAFF. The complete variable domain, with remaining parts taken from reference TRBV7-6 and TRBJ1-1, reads GAGVSQSPRYKVTKRGQDVALRCDPISGHVSLYWYRQALGQGPEFLTYFNYEAQQDKSGLPNDRFSAERPEGSISTLTIQRTEQRDSAMYRCASSITGNTEAFFGQGTRLTVV.

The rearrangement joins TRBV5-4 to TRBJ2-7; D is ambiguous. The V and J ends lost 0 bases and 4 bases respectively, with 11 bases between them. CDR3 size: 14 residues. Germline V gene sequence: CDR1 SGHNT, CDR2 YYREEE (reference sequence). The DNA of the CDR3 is TGTGCCAGCAGCTTGGCGGGCCTGCCATACGAGCAGTACGTC. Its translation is CASSLAGLPYEQYV.

The CDR3: CASSPPAGFNPSSTLNEQFF. CDR3 sequence (DNA): TGTGCCAGCAGCCCCCCAGCGGGATTCAACCCTTCATCTACCCTTAATGAGCAGTTCTTC. The V gene is TRBV9, the J gene TRBJ2-1, with 7 bases lining up with TRBD2. Germline CDR1 SGDLS, CDR2 YYNGEE. This CDR3 spans 20 amino acids. V shed 4 bases and J 7 bases; nucleotides not matched to a gene: 26.

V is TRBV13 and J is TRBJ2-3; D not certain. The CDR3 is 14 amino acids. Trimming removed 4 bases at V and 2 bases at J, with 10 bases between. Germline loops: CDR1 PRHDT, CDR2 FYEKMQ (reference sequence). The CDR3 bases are TGTGCCAGCAGCTCCCGAGGCCTCACAGATACGCAGTATTTT. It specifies CASSSRGLTDTQYF.

CDR3 amino acids: CASSAPGQGITEAFF. The CDR3 coding sequence is TGTGCCAGCAGCGCCCCGGGACAGGGGATCACTGAAGCTTTCTTT. J is TRBJ1-1 and V is TRBV9, with TRBD1 matching over 10 bases. V was pared by 3 bases and J by 4 bases, with 6 bases of the junction left unmatched. Germline V gives CDR1 SGDLS, CDR2 YYNGEE. The CDR3 is made up of 15 amino acids. Based on the CDR3 plus reference TRBV9 and TRBJ1-1, the full variable domain is DSGVTQTPKHLITATGQRVTLRCSPRSGDLSVYWYQQSLDQGLQFLIQYYNGEERAKGNILERFSAQQFPDLHSELNLSSLELGDSALYFCASSAPGQGITEAFFGQGTRLTVV.

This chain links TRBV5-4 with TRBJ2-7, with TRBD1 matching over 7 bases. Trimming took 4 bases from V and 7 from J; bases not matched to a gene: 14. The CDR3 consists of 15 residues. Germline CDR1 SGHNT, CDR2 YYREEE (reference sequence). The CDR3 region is CASSRDREEPGEQYV. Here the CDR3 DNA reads TGTGCCAGCAGCCGTGACAGGGAAGAACCGGGGGAGCAGTACGTC.

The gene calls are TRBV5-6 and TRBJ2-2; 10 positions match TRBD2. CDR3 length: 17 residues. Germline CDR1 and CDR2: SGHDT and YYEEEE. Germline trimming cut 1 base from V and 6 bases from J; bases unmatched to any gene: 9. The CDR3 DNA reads TGTGCCAGCAGCTTGCTCCTTAGCGGGGGGAATCCCGGGGAGCTGTTTTTT. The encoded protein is CASSLLLSGGNPGELFF.

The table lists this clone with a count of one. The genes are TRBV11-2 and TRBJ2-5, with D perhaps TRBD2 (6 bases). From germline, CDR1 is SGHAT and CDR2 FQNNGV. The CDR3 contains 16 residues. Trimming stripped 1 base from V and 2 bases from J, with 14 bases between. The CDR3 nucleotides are TGTGCCAGCAGCTTAGGCGGGGCGCCCAGGCAAGAGACCCAGTACTTC. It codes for CASSLGGAPRQETQYF.

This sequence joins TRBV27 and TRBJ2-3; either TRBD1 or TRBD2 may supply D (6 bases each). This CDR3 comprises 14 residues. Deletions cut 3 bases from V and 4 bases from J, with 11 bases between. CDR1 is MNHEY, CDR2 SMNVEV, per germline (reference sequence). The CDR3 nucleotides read TGTGCCAGCAGTTTTGTGGGGGGCGCAGATACGCAGTATTTT. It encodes CASSFVGGADTQYF.

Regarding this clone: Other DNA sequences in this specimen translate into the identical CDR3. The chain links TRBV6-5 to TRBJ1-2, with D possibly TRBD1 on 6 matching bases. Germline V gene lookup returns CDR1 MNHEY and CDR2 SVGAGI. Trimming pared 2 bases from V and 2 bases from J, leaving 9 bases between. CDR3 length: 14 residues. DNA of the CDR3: TGTGCCAGCAGTTACAGTCAGGGGAACTATGGCTACACCTTC. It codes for CASSYSQGNYGYTF.

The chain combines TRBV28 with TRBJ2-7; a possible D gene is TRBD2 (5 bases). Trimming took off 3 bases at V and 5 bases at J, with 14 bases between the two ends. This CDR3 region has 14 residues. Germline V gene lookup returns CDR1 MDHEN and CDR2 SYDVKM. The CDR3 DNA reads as TGTGCCAGCAGTTTTGGCGGGTACAGCGACGAGCAGTACGTC. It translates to CASSFGGYSDEQYV.

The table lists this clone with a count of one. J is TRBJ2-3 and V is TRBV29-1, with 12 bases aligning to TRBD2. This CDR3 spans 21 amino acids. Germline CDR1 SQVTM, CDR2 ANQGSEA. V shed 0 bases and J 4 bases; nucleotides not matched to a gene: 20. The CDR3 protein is CSVEDLGGPLTSGSSADTQYF. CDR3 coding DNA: TGCAGCGTTGAAGATCTTGGGGGCCCCCTGACTAGCGGGAGTAGCGCAGATACGCAGTATTTT.

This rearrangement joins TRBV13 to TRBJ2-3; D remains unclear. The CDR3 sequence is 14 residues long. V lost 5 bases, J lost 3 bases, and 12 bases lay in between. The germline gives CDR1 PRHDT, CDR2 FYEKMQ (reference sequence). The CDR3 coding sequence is TGTGCCAGCAGCCCAGTTGTAAGGACAGATACGCAGTATTTT. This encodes CASSPVVRTDTQYF.

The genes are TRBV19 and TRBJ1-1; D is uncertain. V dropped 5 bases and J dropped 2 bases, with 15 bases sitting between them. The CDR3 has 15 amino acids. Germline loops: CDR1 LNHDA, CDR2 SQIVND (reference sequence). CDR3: CASSASLGPNTEAFF. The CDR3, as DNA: TGTGCCAGTAGTGCCTCCCTCGGGCCTAACACTGAAGCTTTCTTT.

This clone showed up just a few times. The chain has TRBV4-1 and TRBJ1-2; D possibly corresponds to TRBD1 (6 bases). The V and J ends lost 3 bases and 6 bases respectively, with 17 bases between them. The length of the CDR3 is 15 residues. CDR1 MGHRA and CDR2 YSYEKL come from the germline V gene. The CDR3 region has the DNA TGCGCCAGCAGCCAGTTTCTACAGGGATTGGATGGCTACACCTTC. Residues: CASSQFLQGLDGYTF.

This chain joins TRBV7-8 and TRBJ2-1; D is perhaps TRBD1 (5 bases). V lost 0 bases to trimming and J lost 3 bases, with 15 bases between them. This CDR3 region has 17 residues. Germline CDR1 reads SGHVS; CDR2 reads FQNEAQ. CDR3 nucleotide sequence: TGTGCCAGCAGCTTAGCATTCCGGCAGGGAAACTACAATGAGCAGTTCTTC. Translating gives CASSLAFRQGNYNEQFF.

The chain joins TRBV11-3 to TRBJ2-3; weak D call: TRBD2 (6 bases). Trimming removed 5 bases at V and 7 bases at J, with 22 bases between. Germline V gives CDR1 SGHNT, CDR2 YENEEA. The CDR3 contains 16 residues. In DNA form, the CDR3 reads TGTGCCAGCAGCCTCCGAGGGGCGGGGATGAAAAATACGCAGTATTTT. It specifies CASSLRGAGMKNTQYF.

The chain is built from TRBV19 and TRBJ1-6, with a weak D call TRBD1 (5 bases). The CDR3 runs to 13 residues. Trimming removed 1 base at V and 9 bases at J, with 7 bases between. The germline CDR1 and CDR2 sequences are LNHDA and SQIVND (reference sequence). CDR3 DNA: TGTGCCAGTAGTATAGGTAGGGGTTCACCCCTCCACTTT. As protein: CASSIGRGSPLHF.

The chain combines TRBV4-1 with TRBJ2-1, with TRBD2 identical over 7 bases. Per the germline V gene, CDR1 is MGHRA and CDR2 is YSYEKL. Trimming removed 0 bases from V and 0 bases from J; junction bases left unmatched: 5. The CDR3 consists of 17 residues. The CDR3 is CASSQDGSGGSYNEQFF. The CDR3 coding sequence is TGCGCCAGCAGCCAAGATGGTTCGGGAGGCTCCTACAATGAGCAGTTCTTC.

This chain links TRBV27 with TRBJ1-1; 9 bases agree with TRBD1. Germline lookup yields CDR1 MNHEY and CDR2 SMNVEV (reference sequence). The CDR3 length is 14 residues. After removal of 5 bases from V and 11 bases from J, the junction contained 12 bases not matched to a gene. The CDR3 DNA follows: TGTGCCAGCAGTCCGATACAGGGGGCAGAGAGGGCTTTCTTT. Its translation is CASSPIQGAERAFF.